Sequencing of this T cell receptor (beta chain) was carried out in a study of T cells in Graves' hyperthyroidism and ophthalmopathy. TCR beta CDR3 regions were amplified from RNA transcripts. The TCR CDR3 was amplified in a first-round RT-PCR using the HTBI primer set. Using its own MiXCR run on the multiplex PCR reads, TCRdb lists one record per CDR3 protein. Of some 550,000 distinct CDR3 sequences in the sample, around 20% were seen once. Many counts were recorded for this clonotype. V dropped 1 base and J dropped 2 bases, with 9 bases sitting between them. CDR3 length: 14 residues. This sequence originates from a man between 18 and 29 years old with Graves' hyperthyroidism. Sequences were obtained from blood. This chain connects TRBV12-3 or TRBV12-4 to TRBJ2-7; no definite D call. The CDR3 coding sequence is TGTGCCAGCAGTTTAGGTCACCATACCTACGAGCAGTACTTC. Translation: CASSLGHHTYEQYF.